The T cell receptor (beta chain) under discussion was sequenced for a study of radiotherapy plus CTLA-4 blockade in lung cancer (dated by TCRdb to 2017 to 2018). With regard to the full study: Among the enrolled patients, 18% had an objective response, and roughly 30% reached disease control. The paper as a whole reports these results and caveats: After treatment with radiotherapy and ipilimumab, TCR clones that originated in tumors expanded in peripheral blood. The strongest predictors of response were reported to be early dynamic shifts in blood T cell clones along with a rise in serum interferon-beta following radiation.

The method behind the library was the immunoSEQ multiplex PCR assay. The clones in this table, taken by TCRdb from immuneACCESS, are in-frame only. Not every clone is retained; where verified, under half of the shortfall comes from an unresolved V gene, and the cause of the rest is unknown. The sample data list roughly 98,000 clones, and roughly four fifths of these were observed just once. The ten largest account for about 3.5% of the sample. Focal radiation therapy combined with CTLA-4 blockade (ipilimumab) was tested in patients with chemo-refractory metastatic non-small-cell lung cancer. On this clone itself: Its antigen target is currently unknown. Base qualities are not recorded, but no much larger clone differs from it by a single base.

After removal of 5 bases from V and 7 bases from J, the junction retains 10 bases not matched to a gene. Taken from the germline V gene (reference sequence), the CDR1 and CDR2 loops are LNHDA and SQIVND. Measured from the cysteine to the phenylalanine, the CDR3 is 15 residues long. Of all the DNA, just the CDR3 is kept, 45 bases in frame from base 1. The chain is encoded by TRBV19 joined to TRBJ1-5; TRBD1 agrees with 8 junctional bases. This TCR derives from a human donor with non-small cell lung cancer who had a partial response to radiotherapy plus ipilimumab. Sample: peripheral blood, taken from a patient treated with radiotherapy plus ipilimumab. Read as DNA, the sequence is TGTGCCAGTAGTCCCGACAGGGGAGTACGACAGCCCCAGCATTTT. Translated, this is CASSPDRGVRQPQHF.